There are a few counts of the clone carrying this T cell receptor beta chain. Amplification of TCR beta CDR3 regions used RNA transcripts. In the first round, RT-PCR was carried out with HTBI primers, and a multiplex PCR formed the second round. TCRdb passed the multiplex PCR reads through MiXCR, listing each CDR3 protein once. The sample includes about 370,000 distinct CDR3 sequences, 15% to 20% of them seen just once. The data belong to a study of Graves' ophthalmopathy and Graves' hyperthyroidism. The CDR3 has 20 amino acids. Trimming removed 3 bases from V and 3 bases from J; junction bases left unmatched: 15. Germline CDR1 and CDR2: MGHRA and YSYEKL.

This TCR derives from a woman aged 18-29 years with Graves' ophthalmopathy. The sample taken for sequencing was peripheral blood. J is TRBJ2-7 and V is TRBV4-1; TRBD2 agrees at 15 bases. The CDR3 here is CASSQLLSGTSGGSNYEQYF. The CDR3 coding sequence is TGCGCCAGCAGCCAGCTCCTCTCCGGGACTAGCGGGGGGTCTAACTACGAGCAGTACTTC.